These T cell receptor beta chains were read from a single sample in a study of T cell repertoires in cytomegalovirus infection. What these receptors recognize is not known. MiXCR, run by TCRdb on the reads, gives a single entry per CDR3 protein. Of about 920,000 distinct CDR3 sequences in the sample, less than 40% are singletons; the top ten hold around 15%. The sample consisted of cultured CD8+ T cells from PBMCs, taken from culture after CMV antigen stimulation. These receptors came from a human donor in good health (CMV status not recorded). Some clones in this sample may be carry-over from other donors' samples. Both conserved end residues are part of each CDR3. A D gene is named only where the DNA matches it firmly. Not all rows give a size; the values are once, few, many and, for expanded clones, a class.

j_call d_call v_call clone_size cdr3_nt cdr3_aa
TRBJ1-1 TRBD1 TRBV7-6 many TGTGCCAGCAGCTTAGGGGACAGAAACACTGAAGCTTTCTTT CASSLGDRNTEAFF
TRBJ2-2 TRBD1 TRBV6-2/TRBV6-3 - TGTGCCAGCAGTTACTATTACAGGGGCACCGGGGAGCTGTTTTTT CASSYYYRGTGELFF
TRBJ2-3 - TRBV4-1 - TGCGCCAGCAGCCTCGACTTCGAGGTGGGAGATACGCAGTATTTT CASSLDFEVGDTQYF
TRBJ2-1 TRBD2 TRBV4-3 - TGCGCCAACAGCCCTCCCTTCCAAGGGGCTAGCGGGGGATTCTATGAGCAGTTCTTC CANSPPFQGASGGFYEQFF
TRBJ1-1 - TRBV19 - TGTGCCAGTAGTATACGGCGAGGGTTTAACACTGAAGCTTTCTTT CASSIRRGFNTEAFF
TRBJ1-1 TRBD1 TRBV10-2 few TGCGCCAGCAGCAATACAGGGGGCAACACTGAAGCTTTCTTT CASSNTGGNTEAFF
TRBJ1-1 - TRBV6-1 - TGTGCCAGCAGGGGGGCAGGGTGGAACACTGAAGCTTTCTTT CASRGAGWNTEAFF
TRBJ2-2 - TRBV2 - TGTGCCCAAACGGGGAGGACCGGGGAGCTGTTTTTT CAQTGRTGELFF
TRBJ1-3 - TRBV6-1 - TGTGCCAGCAGTGAATTATACCAAAGTGATACCTCTGGAAACACCATATATTTT CASSELYQSDTSGNTIYF
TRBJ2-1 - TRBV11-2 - TGTGCCAGCAGCTTAGAGCTCGCTCCTTCCTACAATGAGCAGTTCTTC CASSLELAPSYNEQFF
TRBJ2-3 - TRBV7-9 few TGTGCCAGCAACCGAGCACCGGCCCCCACAGATACGCAGTATTTT CASNRAPAPTDTQYF
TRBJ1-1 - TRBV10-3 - TGTGCCATCAGCCGGGAGATGAACACTGAAGCTTTCTTT CAISREMNTEAFF
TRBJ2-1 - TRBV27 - TGTGCCAGCAGTTTAAGGTACGGGCTAGGGTTCTACAATGAGCAGTTCTTC CASSLRYGLGFYNEQFF
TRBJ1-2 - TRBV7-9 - TGTGCCAGCAGCTTAGTCGGGGGGCACTATGGCTACACCTTC CASSLVGGHYGYTF
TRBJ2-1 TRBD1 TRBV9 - TGTGCCAGCACCGTGGGACAGGGGATCTATGAGCAGTTCTTC CASTVGQGIYEQFF
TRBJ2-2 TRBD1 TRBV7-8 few TGTGCCAGCAGCTTTGGGTCCTGGGGACAGGCGTTCGGGGAGCTGTTTTTT CASSFGSWGQAFGELFF